This is a list of T cell receptor beta chains from one sample in a study of beta chain features in type 1 diabetes. Only in-frame clones appear in the TCRdb table, and some are missing; sequencing was by immunoSEQ multiplex PCR. The sample has 300,000 or so clones, under 8.5% seen once; the top ten hold less than 0.45%. The sample comprised central memory CD4+ T cells from blood. The origin of the receptors is a woman aged 18-30 years in good health. CDR3s include the opening cysteine and the closing phenylalanine or tryptophan. A D gene is named only where the DNA matches it firmly. Some rows mark clone size as missing; the rest say once, few, many or name a class of expanded clone.

D gene: .; clone size: few; J gene: TRBJ1-2; V gene: TRBV4-3; CDR3 DNA: TGCGCCAGCAGCCAAGATGCCGCAGGGAGAAACTATGGCTACACCTTC; CDR3 protein: CASSQDAAGRNYGYTF
D gene: .; clone size: .; J gene: TRBJ1-2; V gene: TRBV25-1; CDR3 DNA: TGTGCCAGCAGTGAATCCTTAAGAAGAGACGGAGTCACCTTC; CDR3 protein: CASSESLRRDGVTF
D gene: TRBD2; clone size: .; J gene: TRBJ2-7; V gene: TRBV25-1; CDR3 DNA: TGTGCCAGCAGTGCCCTAACCCGGACTAGCCAAGCTCACGAGCAGTACTTC; CDR3 protein: CASSALTRTSQAHEQYF
D gene: TRBD1; clone size: .; J gene: TRBJ2-4; V gene: TRBV5-4; CDR3 DNA: TGTGCCAGCAGCTTGGGCGGGACAGGAGGGGTTATAGCCAAAAACATTCAGTACTTC; CDR3 protein: CASSLGGTGGVIAKNIQYF
D gene: .; clone size: .; J gene: TRBJ2-3; V gene: TRBV7-8; CDR3 DNA: TGTGCCAGCAGCTCCGCTCGCACAGATACGCAGTATTTT; CDR3 protein: CASSSARTDTQYF
D gene: .; clone size: many; J gene: TRBJ2-3; V gene: TRBV7-6; CDR3 DNA: TGTGCCAGCAGCTCGGCCAGAGATACGCAGTATTTT; CDR3 protein: CASSSARDTQYF
D gene: TRBD1; clone size: many; J gene: TRBJ1-2; V gene: TRBV15; CDR3 DNA: TGTGCCACCAGCAGAGGGGACAGACCCTATGGCTACACCTTC; CDR3 protein: CATSRGDRPYGYTF
D gene: .; clone size: few; J gene: TRBJ1-4; V gene: TRBV6-6; CDR3 DNA: TGTGCCAGCAGACCGGACAGACCTAATGAAAAACTGTTTTTT; CDR3 protein: CASRPDRPNEKLFF
D gene: .; clone size: many; J gene: TRBJ2-7; V gene: TRBV7-9; CDR3 DNA: TGTGCCAGCAGCCCGACGTCCTACGAGCAGTACTTC; CDR3 protein: CASSPTSYEQYF
D gene: TRBD1; clone size: .; J gene: TRBJ1-2; V gene: TRBV20-1; CDR3 DNA: TGCAGTGCTAAGACAGGGACTGGCTACACCTTC; CDR3 protein: CSAKTGTGYTF
D gene: .; clone size: few; J gene: TRBJ2-7; V gene: TRBV7-9; CDR3 DNA: TGTGCCAGCAGCTTAGCCGGGACTCCGAACTACGAGCAGTACTTC; CDR3 protein: CASSLAGTPNYEQYF
D gene: TRBD2; clone size: many; J gene: TRBJ2-2; V gene: TRBV5-4; CDR3 DNA: TGTGCCAGCAGCTCAAGGACTAGCGACGTCGGGGAGCTGTTTTTT; CDR3 protein: CASSSRTSDVGELFF
D gene: TRBD2; clone size: .; J gene: TRBJ2-7; V gene: TRBV5-6; CDR3 DNA: TGTGCCAGCAGCTTATCTCCGAGAGCGGGGACCTCCTACGAGCAGTACTTC; CDR3 protein: CASSLSPRAGTSYEQYF
D gene: .; clone size: few; J gene: TRBJ2-5; V gene: TRBV7-3; CDR3 DNA: TGTGCCAGCAGCCTAACTAGGTTGCAGACCCAGTACTTC; CDR3 protein: CASSLTRLQTQYF
D gene: .; clone size: .; J gene: TRBJ2-2; V gene: TRBV5-1; CDR3 DNA: TGCGCCAGCAGCTTGGCGGGGTCGTACACCGGGGAGCTGTTTTTT; CDR3 protein: CASSLAGSYTGELFF
D gene: .; clone size: few; J gene: TRBJ2-6; V gene: TRBV10-1; CDR3 DNA: TGCGCCAGCAGCTATATTGCCCTCGCTCACGGGGCCAACGTCCTGACTTTC; CDR3 protein: CASSYIALAHGANVLTF
D gene: .; clone size: few; J gene: TRBJ2-1; V gene: TRBV19; CDR3 DNA: TGTGCCAGTAAATTCCAGAATCAGTACAATGAGCAGTTCTTC; CDR3 protein: CASKFQNQYNEQFF
D gene: TRBD1; clone size: few; J gene: TRBJ2-5; V gene: TRBV5-6; CDR3 DNA: TGTGCCAGCAGCTTAGCTTCCGGACAGGGACCCCAGACCCAGTACTTC; CDR3 protein: CASSLASGQGPQTQYF
D gene: .; clone size: few; J gene: TRBJ1-1; V gene: TRBV4-2; CDR3 DNA: TGTGCCAGCAGCCAAGGGGGGCGCGTCACTGAAGCTTTCTTT; CDR3 protein: CASSQGGRVTEAFF
D gene: .; clone size: .; J gene: TRBJ2-3; V gene: TRBV10-3; CDR3 DNA: TGTGCCATCAGTGAGTGGGGAAGCACAGATACGCAGTATTTT; CDR3 protein: CAISEWGSTDTQYF
D gene: TRBD2; clone size: .; J gene: TRBJ2-3; V gene: TRBV28; CDR3 DNA: TGTGCCAGCAGACTAGCGGGAGCATTAGATACGCAGTATTTT; CDR3 protein: CASRLAGALDTQYF
D gene: .; clone size: .; J gene: TRBJ2-5; V gene: TRBV18; CDR3 DNA: TGTGCCAGCTCACCACCGAGAGGGCGCGTGACCCAGTACTTC; CDR3 protein: CASSPPRGRVTQYF
D gene: .; clone size: .; J gene: TRBJ1-5; V gene: TRBV7-2; CDR3 DNA: TGTGCCAGCAGCCCTTACGGCCGGGGGCATGATCAGCCCCAGCATTTT; CDR3 protein: CASSPYGRGHDQPQHF
D gene: .; clone size: .; J gene: TRBJ2-3; V gene: TRBV7-2; CDR3 DNA: TGTGCCAGCAGCTTAGTCTTTGGTAGCACAGATACGCAGTATTTT; CDR3 protein: CASSLVFGSTDTQYF
D gene: TRBD1; clone size: .; J gene: TRBJ1-3; V gene: TRBV28; CDR3 DNA: TGTGCCAGTGCAGGGGGGACTGGAAACACCATATATTTT; CDR3 protein: CASAGGTGNTIYF
D gene: TRBD2; clone size: .; J gene: TRBJ2-1; V gene: TRBV29-1; CDR3 DNA: TGCAGCGTTGAAGCGCCGGGACTAGCGGGAGTATCCTACAATGAGCAGTTCTTC; CDR3 protein: CSVEAPGLAGVSYNEQFF
D gene: TRBD2; clone size: few; J gene: TRBJ2-2; V gene: TRBV4-2; CDR3 DNA: TGTGCCAGCAGACCAGGACTAGCGGGGACCGGGGAGCTGTTTTTT; CDR3 protein: CASRPGLAGTGELFF
D gene: .; clone size: .; J gene: TRBJ2-5; V gene: TRBV29-1; CDR3 DNA: TGCAGCGTTGAGGAATCGACCGAGACCCAGTACTTC; CDR3 protein: CSVEESTETQYF
D gene: TRBD2; clone size: few; J gene: TRBJ2-3; V gene: TRBV18; CDR3 DNA: TGTGCCAGCTCACAACGGGGGGGCCCAGATACGCAGTATTTT; CDR3 protein: CASSQRGGPDTQYF
D gene: .; clone size: few; J gene: TRBJ2-3; V gene: TRBV5-1; CDR3 DNA: TGCGCCAGCAGCTTGGGGTTCGCTACCCAAATAAGCACAGATACGCAGTATTTT; CDR3 protein: CASSLGFATQISTDTQYF
D gene: .; clone size: many; J gene: TRBJ2-5; V gene: TRBV5-1; CDR3 DNA: TGCGCCAGCAGCTTCGCGGGAGAGGGGGGGACCCAGTACTTC; CDR3 protein: CASSFAGEGGTQYF
D gene: .; clone size: .; J gene: TRBJ2-3; V gene: TRBV7-2; CDR3 DNA: TGTGCCAGCAGCTTAGCCCCGGGGTACGGCACAGATACGCAGTATTTT; CDR3 protein: CASSLAPGYGTDTQYF
D gene: TRBD2; clone size: few; J gene: TRBJ2-5; V gene: TRBV4-3; CDR3 DNA: TGCGCCAGCAGCCAAGGACGGGAGGGCCTTGAGACCCAGTACTTC; CDR3 protein: CASSQGREGLETQYF
D gene: .; clone size: few; J gene: TRBJ1-1; V gene: TRBV7-6; CDR3 DNA: TGTGCCAGCAGCAGTCAGCCGGGACAGAACACTGAAGCTTTCTTT; CDR3 protein: CASSSQPGQNTEAFF
D gene: .; clone size: .; J gene: TRBJ1-3; V gene: TRBV5-4; CDR3 DNA: TGTGCCAGCAGCAGGTCCGGAATCTCTGGAAACACCATATATTTT; CDR3 protein: CASSRSGISGNTIYF
D gene: .; clone size: few; J gene: TRBJ1-2; V gene: TRBV29-1; CDR3 DNA: TGCAGCGTTGAAACGGGGAACTATGGCTACACCTTC; CDR3 protein: CSVETGNYGYTF
D gene: .; clone size: few; J gene: TRBJ2-7; V gene: TRBV6-1; CDR3 DNA: TGTGCCAGCAGCCCCCGGGACAATTTTTTCGAGCAGTACTTC; CDR3 protein: CASSPRDNFFEQYF
D gene: .; clone size: few; J gene: TRBJ1-1; V gene: TRBV7-2; CDR3 DNA: TGTGCCAGCAGCCACAGAGGTAGGGTCACTGAAGCTTTCTTT; CDR3 protein: CASSHRGRVTEAFF
D gene: .; clone size: .; J gene: TRBJ1-2; V gene: TRBV5-1; CDR3 DNA: TGCGCCAGCAGCCCACAAGCCAACACCGTTTACGGCTACACCTTC; CDR3 protein: CASSPQANTVYGYTF
D gene: TRBD1; clone size: few; J gene: TRBJ1-2; V gene: TRBV11-2; CDR3 DNA: TGTGCCAGCAGGCTAACACCGACAGGGAATCATGGCTACACCTTC; CDR3 protein: CASRLTPTGNHGYTF
D gene: TRBD1; clone size: .; J gene: TRBJ2-1; V gene: TRBV10-3; CDR3 DNA: TGTGCCATCAAGGGGGGACAGGGGGACTACAATGAGCAGTTCTTC; CDR3 protein: CAIKGGQGDYNEQFF
D gene: .; clone size: few; J gene: TRBJ1-1; V gene: TRBV5-4; CDR3 DNA: TGTGCCAGCAGCCCGCGTTTGGGGGCCCCCACTGAAGCTTTCTTT; CDR3 protein: CASSPRLGAPTEAFF
D gene: .; clone size: .; J gene: TRBJ2-6; V gene: TRBV27; CDR3 DNA: TGTGCCAGCAGTTTGCGGAGTTCGAACTCTGGGGCCAACGTCCTGACTTTC; CDR3 protein: CASSLRSSNSGANVLTF
D gene: TRBD1; clone size: .; J gene: TRBJ2-7; V gene: TRBV18; CDR3 DNA: TGTGCCAGCTCACCTCGCTTGCGGACAGGGGACTACGAGCAGTACTTC; CDR3 protein: CASSPRLRTGDYEQYF
D gene: .; clone size: .; J gene: TRBJ2-1; V gene: TRBV7-2; CDR3 DNA: TGTGCCAGCAGCTCAAATCCGCGGGACACTGAGCAGTTCTTC; CDR3 protein: CASSSNPRDTEQFF
D gene: .; clone size: few; J gene: TRBJ2-5; V gene: TRBV5-1; CDR3 DNA: TGCGCCAGCAGCATAGGACAGCAAGAGAAGGCCCAGTACTTC; CDR3 protein: CASSIGQQEKAQYF
D gene: .; clone size: few; J gene: TRBJ1-2; V gene: TRBV11-2; CDR3 DNA: TGTGCCAGCAGCCGACCTCCTGCTAACTATGGCTACACCTTC; CDR3 protein: CASSRPPANYGYTF
D gene: .; clone size: few; J gene: TRBJ2-7; V gene: TRBV7-2; CDR3 DNA: TGTGCCAGCAGCCAGACAGGCTCCTACGAGCAGTACTTC; CDR3 protein: CASSQTGSYEQYF